Below, 28 T cell receptor beta chains from the same sample are listed, as sequenced in a study of T cell responses to AZD1222 COVID-19 vaccine. TCRdb's copy holds only in-frame clones and misses some; the assay was immunoSEQ multiplex PCR. The sample has more than 100,000 clones, 75% to 90% seen once. Sequenced material: peripheral blood, taken on day 0 of AZD1222 vaccination. All receptors derive from an adult in good health.

The chain links TRBV14 to TRBJ2-3; D is perhaps TRBD2 (6 bases). Deletions cut 1 base from V and 6 bases from J, with 11 bases between. From germline, CDR1 is SGHDN and CDR2 FVKESK. CDR3 length: 14 residues. CDR3: CASSQGRAGDTQYF. As DNA, the CDR3 is TGTGCCAGCAGCCAAGGCCGCGCGGGGGATACGCAGTATTTT.

The chain links TRBV7-2 to TRBJ2-1, with TRBD1 as a possible D gene (5 bases). The CDR3 is 12 residues long. The germline V gene has CDR1 SGHTA and CDR2 FQGNSA. The V and J ends lost 5 bases and 8 bases respectively, with 10 bases between them. The CDR3 region has the DNA TGTGCCAGCAGCCGTAAGGGGTATGAGCAGTTCTTC. Protein product: CASSRKGYEQFF. The whole variable domain, remainder taken from reference TRBV7-2 and TRBJ2-1, is GAGVSQSPSNKVTEKGKDVELRCDPISGHTALYWYRQSLGQGLEFLIYFQGNSAPDKSGLPSDRFSAERTGGSVSTLTIQRTQQEDSAVYLCASSRKGYEQFFGPGTRLTVL.

The chain recombines TRBV2 with TRBJ1-4; D is ambiguous. CDR1 and CDR2 (germline): SNHLY, FYNNEI. V was cut by 4 bases and J by 8 bases, with 14 bases left in between. CDR3 length: 14 amino acids. DNA for the CDR3: TGTGCCAGCAGTGTAGTCGGGTTAGGGGAAAAACTGTTTTTT. Protein product: CASSVVGLGEKLFF.

J is TRBJ2-1 and V is TRBV28; 9 bases align to TRBD1. After removal of 3 bases from V and 2 bases from J, the junction contained 5 bases not matched to a gene. The CDR3 runs 16 residues. Germline CDR1 MDHEN, CDR2 SYDVKM. CDR3 protein: CASSFPRDRAYNEQFF. In DNA, the CDR3 is TGTGCCAGCAGTTTTCCCCGGGACAGGGCCTACAATGAGCAGTTCTTC.

In the case of this clone: Different DNA sequences within this sample yield the same CDR3. V and J are TRBV19 and TRBJ2-2, with TRBD2 as a possible D gene (7 bases). Trimming removed 4 bases at V and 1 base at J, with 13 bases between. The V gene's germline CDR1 is LNHDA and CDR2 SQIVND (reference sequence). The CDR3 loop spans 16 amino acids. For the CDR3, the DNA is TGTGCCAGTAGTAAGGGGGGGCGGATGAACACCGGGGAGCTGTTTTTT. It specifies CASSKGGRMNTGELFF.

V usage is TRBV24-1 and J usage is TRBJ2-7, with 7 bases aligning to TRBD2. The CDR3 extends over 15 amino acids. Germline-derived CDR1 and CDR2 are KGHDR and SFDVKD. After removal of 3 bases from V and 0 bases from J, the junction contained 4 bases not matched to a gene. The CDR3 DNA reads TGTGCCACCAGTGATGGGACTATCCCCTCCTACGAGCAGTACTTC. It specifies CATSDGTIPSYEQYF.

The CDR3 sequence is CAISESSGSGNTIYF. In DNA form, the CDR3 reads TGTGCCATCAGTGAGTCGTCGGGGTCCGGAAACACCATATATTTT. The genes are TRBV10-3 and TRBJ1-3; unclear D gene. Germline loops: CDR1 ENHRY, CDR2 SYGVKD. The V gene lost 0 bases and the J gene lost 4 bases, with 10 bases spanning the gap. The CDR3 spans 15 residues.

The V call is TRBV10-3, the J call TRBJ2-6; 12 positions match TRBD1. There are 18 residues in the CDR3. V lost 6 bases, J lost 1 base, and 7 bases stayed unmatched. Germline CDR1 reads ENHRY; CDR2 reads SYGVKD. The CDR3 region is CAIRAGDRGPSGANVLTF. The CDR3 DNA reads TGTGCCATCAGAGCCGGGGACAGGGGGCCATCTGGGGCCAACGTCCTGACTTTC.

This chain uses TRBV28 with TRBJ2-3; perhaps TRBD2 as D (6 bases). Trimming removed 10 bases at V and 9 bases at J, with 23 bases between. This CDR3 region has 14 residues. Per germline, CDR1 MDHEN and CDR2 SYDVKM. The CDR3 sequence is CAIKRGGFAGTQYF. The DNA for the CDR3 is TGTGCCATTAAACGGGGAGGATTTGCAGGGACGCAGTATTTT. Using reference TRBV28 and TRBJ2-3 for the parts outside the CDR3, the full variable domain is DVKVTQSSRYLVKRTGEKVFLECVQDMDHENMFWYRQDPGLGLRLIYFSYDVKMKEKGDIPEGYSVSREKKERFSLILESASTNQTSMYLCAIKRGGFAGTQYFGPGTRLTVL.

The chain couples TRBV29-1 to TRBJ2-7; D is ambiguous. The germline V gene has CDR1 SQVTM and CDR2 ANQGSEA. The ends were cut back, 7 bases at V and 3 bases at J, with 13 bases in the middle. The CDR3 is 12 residues long. The chain's CDR3 is CSGGRPGYEQYF. As DNA, the CDR3 is TGCAGCGGAGGACGGCCGGGCTACGAGCAGTACTTC.

This sequence joins TRBV5-8 and TRBJ2-1; D call uncertain. The germline V and J ends were trimmed by 6 bases and 2 bases, with 18 bases remaining between them. The germline V gene encodes CDR1 SGHTS and CDR2 YDEGEE. CDR3 length: 16 amino acids. CDR3 in DNA: TGTGCCAGCACTGGGAACCCCTCCTCGCCCTACAATGAGCAGTTCTTC. Translating gives CASTGNPSSPYNEQFF.

J is TRBJ2-7 and V is TRBV27, with TRBD2 matching over 7 bases. J was trimmed by 5 bases and V by 4 bases; bases with no gene match: 14. The CDR3 has 16 residues. Germline V CDR1 and CDR2: MNHEY, SMNVEV (reference sequence). CDR3 in amino acids: CASSSTPAGVVHEQYF. DNA of the CDR3: TGTGCCAGCAGTTCCACCCCCGCGGGAGTGGTCCACGAGCAGTACTTC.

The rearrangement links TRBV6-4 to TRBJ2-6; D is unresolved. This CDR3 is built from 14 residues. V was cut by 0 bases and J by 4 bases, with 4 bases left in between. Germline CDR1 reads MRHNA; CDR2 reads SNTAGT. The CDR3 DNA reads as TGTGCCAGCAGTGACTCGAACGGGGCCAACGTCCTGACTTTC. Its translation: CASSDSNGANVLTF.

The chain uses TRBV10-3 and TRBJ1-1; possible D gene TRBD1, 6 bases. Germline assignment: CDR1 ENHRY and CDR2 SYGVKD. Trimming pared 0 bases from V and 11 bases from J, leaving 13 bases between. CDR3 size: 13 residues. The CDR3 protein is CAISESSGVRAFF. CDR3 sequence (DNA): TGTGCCATCAGTGAGTCCTCAGGGGTGCGGGCTTTCTTT.

The DNA for the CDR3 is TGTGCCAGTAGTCCCTATGGACAGATAGCCAAAAACATTCAGTACTTC. Its translation is CASSPYGQIAKNIQYF. V gene TRBV19 combines with J gene TRBJ2-4; tentatively, D is TRBD1 (6 bases). Trimming removed 5 bases at V and 0 bases at J, with 14 bases between. Germline assignment: CDR1 LNHDA and CDR2 SQIVND (reference sequence). This CDR3 spans 16 amino acids.

The rearrangement links TRBV27 to TRBJ1-4, with TRBD1 matching over 8 bases. V lost 6 bases and J lost 6; bases outside the gene matches: 12. Germline assignment: CDR1 MNHEY and CDR2 SMNVEV (reference sequence). The CDR3 sequence is 16 residues long. CDR3 region: CASSSIRGPVDEKLFF. The DNA of the CDR3 is TGTGCCAGCAGCTCTATCAGGGGGCCAGTGGATGAAAAACTGTTTTTT.

The count of this clone is one. The V call is TRBV24-1, the J call TRBJ2-2, with D unclear. Trimming stripped 9 bases from V and 6 bases from J, with 10 bases between. The CDR3 sequence is 12 residues long. CDR1 KGHDR and CDR2 SFDVKD come from the germline V gene. The CDR3 DNA sequence: TGTGCCACCCTGAACGAGGCCGGGGAGCTGTTTTTT. Translating gives CATLNEAGELFF.

The chain uses TRBV2 and TRBJ2-3; 9 bases line up with TRBD1. The CDR3 runs 15 residues. V was pared by 6 bases and J by 2 bases, with 6 bases of the junction left unmatched. Per the germline V gene, CDR1 is SNHLY and CDR2 is FYNNEI. This chain's CDR3 is CASRGWTGATDTQYF. The CDR3 DNA reads TGTGCCAGCAGAGGGTGGACAGGGGCCACAGATACGCAGTATTTT.

This clone appeared a single time. The chain employs TRBV28 and TRBJ1-5, with TRBD1 as a possible D gene (6 bases). The germline CDR1 and CDR2 sequences are MDHEN and SYDVKM. The CDR3 covers 16 residues. Trimming shortened V by 2 bases and J by 2 bases, and 13 bases separated the two germline ends. In DNA form, the CDR3 reads TGTGCCAGCAGTTTAGGGGGGGCCGCGCGCAATCAGCCCCAGCATTTT. Protein product: CASSLGGAARNQPQHF.

The gene calls are TRBV28 and TRBJ1-5; perhaps TRBD1 as D (5 bases). The CDR3 loop spans 16 amino acids. CDR1 is MDHEN and CDR2 is SYDVKM in the germline V gene. Trimming removed 2 bases at V and 2 bases at J, with 13 bases between. CDR3 protein: CASSLGQGRRNQPQHF. The CDR3 DNA is TGTGCCAGCAGTTTAGGGCAGGGCAGGCGCAATCAGCCCCAGCATTTT.

This chain joins TRBV5-4 and TRBJ2-7; TRBD2 is a possible D gene (6 bases). The CDR3 runs to 16 residues. V was trimmed by 0 bases and J by 0 bases, leaving 13 bases between them. CDR1 and CDR2 (germline): SGHNT, YYREEE (reference sequence). The CDR3 region has the DNA TGTGCCAGCAGCTTGGATAATCCCGGGAGCTCCTACGAGCAGTACTTC. Protein product: CASSLDNPGSSYEQYF.

The CDR3 DNA reads TGTGCCACTTGGGCAGGGAACACAGATACGCAGTATTTT. This encodes CATWAGNTDTQYF. This sequence joins TRBV6-5 and TRBJ2-3, with D maybe TRBD1 (5 bases). Trimming took off 10 bases at V and 2 bases at J, with 13 bases between the two ends. The CDR3 has 13 residues. In germline, CDR1 is MNHEY, CDR2 SVGAGI.

This rearrangement joins TRBV30 to TRBJ1-2; tentatively, D is TRBD1 (5 bases). The V and J ends lost 3 bases and 8 bases respectively, with 10 bases between them. Germline assignment: CDR1 GTSNPN and CDR2 SVGIG (reference sequence). There are 11 residues in the CDR3. This CDR3 reads CAWRDGGGYTF. The CDR3 nucleotides are TGTGCCTGGAGGGACGGGGGGGGCTACACCTTC.

This rearrangement joins TRBV24-1 to TRBJ2-1, with a weak D call TRBD1 (7 bases). V was trimmed by 0 bases and J by 16 bases, leaving 15 bases between them. Germline CDR1 is KGHDR and CDR2 is SFDVKD. CDR3 length: 13 amino acids. The CDR3 reads CATSDLEGRGAFF. CDR3 DNA sequence: TGTGCCACCAGTGATTTGGAGGGCAGGGGGGCTTTCTTC.

The chain uses TRBV4-2 and TRBJ2-7; 12 bases are a match to TRBD2. V shed 4 bases and J 2 bases; nucleotides not matched to a gene: 9. Germline V gives CDR1 LGHNA, CDR2 YNFKEQ. The CDR3 loop spans 17 amino acids. CDR3 amino acids: CASSLVGLAGTPYEQYF. Written as DNA, the CDR3 is TGTGCCAGCAGCCTAGTAGGACTAGCGGGAACCCCCTACGAGCAGTACTTC.

This chain uses TRBV6-1 with TRBJ2-7; D is possibly TRBD2 (6 bases). Germline V gives CDR1 MNHNS, CDR2 SASEGT. V was clipped by 0 bases and J by 3 bases, with 18 bases between them. The CDR3 is 17 amino acids. CDR3 sequence (DNA): TGTGCCAGCAGTGAAGCGGGGGGACTGTCCAGCGACTACGAGCAGTACTTC. This encodes CASSEAGGLSSDYEQYF.

V gene TRBV5-1 combines with J gene TRBJ2-3; the D gene is possibly TRBD1 (6 bases). Germline assignment: CDR1 SGHRS and CDR2 YFSETQ. V lost 6 bases and J 2 bases, leaving 16 bases between the germline ends. This CDR3 is built from 15 residues. This CDR3 reads CASTTTGTNTDTQYF. DNA of the CDR3: TGCGCCAGCACAACTACCGGGACAAACACAGATACGCAGTATTTT.

V is TRBV5-4 and J is TRBJ2-3; 7 bases line up with TRBD1. Per germline, CDR1 SGHNT and CDR2 YYREEE (reference sequence). Trimming cost V 0 bases and J 1 base; bases outside gene matches: 2. The CDR3 totals 15 residues. CDR3 sequence reads: CASSLEGGGTDTQYF. CDR3 DNA: TGTGCCAGCAGCTTGGAAGGGGGCGGCACAGATACGCAGTATTTT.